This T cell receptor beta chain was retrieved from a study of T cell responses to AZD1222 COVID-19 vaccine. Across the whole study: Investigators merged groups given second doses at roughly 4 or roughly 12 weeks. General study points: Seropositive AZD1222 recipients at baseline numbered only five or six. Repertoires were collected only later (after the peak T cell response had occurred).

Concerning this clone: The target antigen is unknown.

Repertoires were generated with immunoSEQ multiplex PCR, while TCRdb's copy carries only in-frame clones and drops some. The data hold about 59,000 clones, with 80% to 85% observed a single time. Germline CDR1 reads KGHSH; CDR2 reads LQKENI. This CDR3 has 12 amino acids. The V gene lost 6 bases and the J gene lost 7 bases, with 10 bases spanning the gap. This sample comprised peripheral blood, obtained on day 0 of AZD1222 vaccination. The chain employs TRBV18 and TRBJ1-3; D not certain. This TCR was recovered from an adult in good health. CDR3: CASSQPPNTIYF. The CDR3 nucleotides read TGTGCCAGCTCCCAGCCCCCCAACACCATATATTTT.